The rows below give T cell receptor beta chains drawn from one sample of a study of human T cells and chemical hapten exposure. From the RACE reads, TCRdb called clonotypes with MiXCR, one entry per CDR3 protein. The sample records 87,000 or so distinct CDR3 sequences, 8% to 10% being singletons. This sample comprised whole blood, obtained in connection with sensitization to the hapten diphenylcyclopropenone (DPC). All receptors derive from a middle-aged woman with alopecia areata. Some clones in this sample may be carry-over from other donors' samples. Both conserved end residues are part of each CDR3. The order of the fields is CDR3 DNA, CDR3 protein, V gene, clone size, D gene, J gene. A D gene is named only where the DNA matches it firmly. Only some rows state a clone size, as once, few, many or a class for expanded clones.

cdr3_nt: TGTGCCAGCAGCCCGCTCCTCCTGGGGGTCGGGGAGCTGTTTTTT
cdr3_aa: CASSPLLLGVGELFF
v_call: TRBV3-1
clone_size: -
d_call: -
j_call: TRBJ2-2

cdr3_nt: TGTGCCAGCAGCCAAGGGACAGTCGGAAATGAAAAACTGTTTTTT
cdr3_aa: CASSQGTVGNEKLFF
v_call: TRBV3-1
clone_size: -
d_call: -
j_call: TRBJ1-4

cdr3_nt: TGTGCTAGTGGTTTGGAACAGGCAAGGGGGGACACTGAAGCTTTCTTT
cdr3_aa: CASGLEQARGDTEAFF
v_call: TRBV12-5
clone_size: -
d_call: -
j_call: TRBJ1-1

cdr3_nt: TGTGCCAGCAGCTTAGAGTTCGGGGGGGACCCTACCAACATTCAGTACTTC
cdr3_aa: CASSLEFGGDPTNIQYF
v_call: TRBV7-6
clone_size: many
d_call: TRBD2
j_call: TRBJ2-4

cdr3_nt: TGTGCCAGCGGAGGGGGCAACCACAATGAGCAGTTCTTC
cdr3_aa: CASGGGNHNEQFF
v_call: TRBV6-6
clone_size: many
d_call: -
j_call: TRBJ2-1

cdr3_nt: TGTGCCAGCAGCTTCGATGGGCAGATAAATCAGCCCCAGCATTTT
cdr3_aa: CASSFDGQINQPQHF
v_call: TRBV11-2
clone_size: -
d_call: -
j_call: TRBJ1-5

cdr3_nt: TGTGCCAGCAGCTTAGAACAGGGCAATCAGCCCCAGCATTTT
cdr3_aa: CASSLEQGNQPQHF
v_call: TRBV7-6
clone_size: -
d_call: -
j_call: TRBJ1-5

cdr3_nt: TGCAGCGTCGGGGAGGGGCCGGGGGACGAGCAGTACTTC
cdr3_aa: CSVGEGPGDEQYF
v_call: TRBV29-1
clone_size: few
d_call: TRBD2
j_call: TRBJ2-7

cdr3_nt: TGTGCCAGCAGTTCCCCCGCAGGGCAGCCCCAGCATTTT
cdr3_aa: CASSSPAGQPQHF
v_call: TRBV6-5
clone_size: few
d_call: -
j_call: TRBJ1-5

cdr3_nt: TGCAGCGTTGATACCGGGACCCAGTACTTC
cdr3_aa: CSVDTGTQYF
v_call: TRBV29-1
clone_size: many
d_call: -
j_call: TRBJ2-5

cdr3_nt: TGTGCCAGCAGTTACTCGCAACAGGGATATGGCTACACCTTC
cdr3_aa: CASSYSQQGYGYTF
v_call: TRBV6-2/TRBV6-3
clone_size: few
d_call: -
j_call: TRBJ1-2

cdr3_nt: TGCAGTCCCAGACGCAGCGGGGTACAGCAGTATTTT
cdr3_aa: CSPRRSGVQQYF
v_call: TRBV20-1
clone_size: -
d_call: TRBD2
j_call: TRBJ2-3

cdr3_nt: TGTGCCAGCAGCCAGGGTCAGCTAAGGTCACCCCTCCACTTT
cdr3_aa: CASSQGQLRSPLHF
v_call: TRBV3-1
clone_size: many
d_call: -
j_call: TRBJ1-6

cdr3_nt: TGTGCCAGCAGCTTAGCGCTCACAGATACGCAGTATTTT
cdr3_aa: CASSLALTDTQYF
v_call: TRBV7-2
clone_size: many
d_call: -
j_call: TRBJ2-3

cdr3_nt: TGTGCCAGCAGCGTATCACAGGGGGCAGGACAGCCCCAGCATTTT
cdr3_aa: CASSVSQGAGQPQHF
v_call: TRBV7-2
clone_size: -
d_call: TRBD1
j_call: TRBJ1-5

cdr3_nt: TGTGCCAGCTCACCAAAGGCCGCGGGTCTTGGCAATCAGCCCCAGCATTTT
cdr3_aa: CASSPKAAGLGNQPQHF
v_call: TRBV18
clone_size: -
d_call: -
j_call: TRBJ1-5

cdr3_nt: TGTGCCAGCAACTTGGACAGCCTACTACAAGAGACCCAGTACTTC
cdr3_aa: CASNLDSLLQETQYF
v_call: TRBV2
clone_size: -
d_call: -
j_call: TRBJ2-5

cdr3_nt: TGTGCCAGCAGCTTTATCAAGGCAGATACGCAGTATTTT
cdr3_aa: CASSFIKADTQYF
v_call: TRBV7-2
clone_size: -
d_call: -
j_call: TRBJ2-3

cdr3_nt: TGTGCCAGCAGCTTAAATCTCGGGCGGGTCTCTGGAAACACCATATATTTT
cdr3_aa: CASSLNLGRVSGNTIYF
v_call: TRBV7-6
clone_size: many
d_call: -
j_call: TRBJ1-3